The 8 T cell receptor beta chains in this list originate from one sample, sequenced in a study of T cells in Graves' hyperthyroidism and ophthalmopathy. RNA transcripts served as the template for amplifying TCR beta CDR3 regions. With the HTBI primer set, the TCR CDR3 went through a first round of RT-PCR. From the multiplex PCR reads, TCRdb called clonotypes with MiXCR, one entry per CDR3 protein. The top ten clones hold over 7.5% of a sample with 550,000 to 800,000 distinct CDR3 sequences, about a sixth of them seen once. Sequenced material: blood. These receptors were taken from a man aged 18 to 29 with Graves' hyperthyroidism.

The gene calls are TRBV29-1 and TRBJ2-3; D not certain. The CDR3 sequence is 13 residues long. The germline CDR1 and CDR2 sequences are SQVTM and ANQGSEA. Trimming left V 1 base short and J 6 bases short, with 11 bases between. CDR3 bases: TGCAGCGTTGAAGCCATCTCTAGGGATACGCAGTATTTT. Translated, it gives CSVEAISRDTQYF.

This clonotype was observed at least ten times. The chain's CDR3 is CASSQGQSYSNQPQHF. The CDR3 DNA follows: TGTGCCAGCAGTCAAGGACAGAGCTATAGCAATCAGCCCCAGCATTTT. This chain links TRBV12-3 or TRBV12-4 with TRBJ1-5; perhaps TRBD1 as D (6 bases). This CDR3 region has 16 residues. The ends were cut back, 5 bases at V and 0 bases at J, with 14 bases in the middle.

This clonotype was counted ten times or more. The V gene is TRBV30, the J gene TRBJ1-5, with D perhaps matching TRBD1 (5 bases). V lost 0 bases and J 7 bases, leaving 10 bases between the germline ends. This CDR3 has 13 residues. From germline, CDR1 is GTSNPN and CDR2 SVGIG (reference sequence). Written as DNA, the CDR3 is TGTGCCTGGAGTGTATCTGGGGACCAGCCCCAGCATTTT. Translation: CAWSVSGDQPQHF. The full variable domain, completed using reference TRBV30 and TRBJ1-5, is SQTIHQWPATLVQPVGSPLSLECTVEGTSNPNLYWYRQAAGRGLQLLFYSVGIGQISSEVPQNLSASRPQDRQFILSSKKLLLSDSGFYLCAWSVSGDQPQHFGDGTRLSIL.

The J gene is TRBJ1-1, the V gene TRBV28; D remains ambiguous. The ends were cut back, 6 bases at V and 10 bases at J, with 15 bases in the middle. CDR1 is MDHEN, CDR2 SYDVKM, per germline. The CDR3 loop spans 12 amino acids. The CDR3 loop is CASRIPGAGAFF. The CDR3 coding sequence is TGTGCCAGCAGGATACCGGGAGCTGGAGCTTTCTTT.

V is TRBV10-1 and J is TRBJ2-7, with D possibly TRBD1 on 6 matching bases. The CDR3 has 15 amino acids. Trimming pared 5 bases from V and 5 bases from J, leaving 19 bases between. Looked up from germline, CDR1 is WNHNN and CDR2 is SYGVQD (reference sequence). In DNA, the CDR3 is TGCGCCAGCAGTCAAGCGGACAGCTTAAGCCACGAGCAGTACTTC. This gives the protein CASSQADSLSHEQYF.

This clonotype was detected only a few times. The J gene is TRBJ2-7, the V gene TRBV9, with D perhaps TRBD1 or TRBD2 (5 bases each). The germline V gene has CDR1 SGDLS and CDR2 YYNGEE. There are 14 residues in the CDR3. V was cut by 4 bases and J by 4 bases, with 15 bases left in between. The CDR3 DNA is TGTGCCAGCAGCCCAACCGGGACGGAATACGAGCAGTACTTC. Translating it yields CASSPTGTEYEQYF. Variable domain in full (rest from reference TRBV9 and TRBJ2-7): DSGVTQTPKHLITATGQRVTLRCSPRSGDLSVYWYQQSLDQGLQFLIQYYNGEERAKGNILERFSAQQFPDLHSELNLSSLELGDSALYFCASSPTGTEYEQYFGPGTRLTVT.

This clonotype was seen ten or more times. CDR3 DNA: TGTGCCAGCAGTGATGGGGCAGGGCTCGAAAAACTGTTTTTT. It codes for CASSDGAGLEKLFF. This chain uses TRBV2 with TRBJ1-4; possible D gene TRBD1, 5 bases. The V gene lost 3 bases and the J gene lost 8 bases, with 13 bases spanning the gap. This CDR3 is built from 14 residues. CDR1 is SNHLY, CDR2 FYNNEI, per germline.

This clonotype was observed many times. The chain employs TRBV20-1 and TRBJ2-1; TRBD2 matches at 7 bases. Trimming removed 0 bases from V and 8 bases from J; junction bases left unmatched: 10. Germline CDR1 DFQATT, CDR2 SNEGSKA (reference sequence). The CDR3 sequence is 15 residues long. This CDR3 is CSARDPGRGRDEQFF. In nucleotides, the CDR3 is TGCAGTGCTAGAGATCCAGGGCGGGGGAGGGATGAGCAGTTCTTC.